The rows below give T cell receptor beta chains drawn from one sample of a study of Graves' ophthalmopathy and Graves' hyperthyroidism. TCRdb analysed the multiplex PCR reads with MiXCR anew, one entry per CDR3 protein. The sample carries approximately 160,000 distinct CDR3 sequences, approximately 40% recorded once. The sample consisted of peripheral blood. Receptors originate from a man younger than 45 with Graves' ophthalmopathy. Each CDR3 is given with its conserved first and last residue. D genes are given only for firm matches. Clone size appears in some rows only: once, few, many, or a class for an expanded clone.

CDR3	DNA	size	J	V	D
CASSQDESLGETQYF	TGCGCCAGCAGCCAAGATGAAAGCCTCGGAGAGACCCAGTACTTC	many	TRBJ2-5	TRBV4-1	.
CASGSSGNTIYF	TGTGCCAGCGGTAGCTCTGGAAACACCATATATTTT	many	TRBJ1-3	TRBV12-3/TRBV12-4	.
CASRTSGRAGETQYF	TGTGCCAGCAGAACTAGCGGGAGGGCCGGTGAGACCCAGTACTTC	.	TRBJ2-5	TRBV28	TRBD2
CASSLAPTGSYEQYF	TGTGCCAGCAGCTTAGCTCCGACAGGGTCCTACGAGCAGTACTTC	.	TRBJ2-7	TRBV7-2	TRBD1
CATTRYGGVDEQYF	TGTGCCACCACGCGGTACGGGGGAGTTGACGAGCAGTACTTC	once	TRBJ2-7	TRBV6-1	.
CASRRTGTGTSPLHF	TGTGCCAGCAGGCGAACCGGGACAGGCACATCACCCCTCCACTTT	.	TRBJ1-6	TRBV12-3/TRBV12-4	TRBD1
CASSLNTLYEQYF	TGTGCCAGCAGCTTGAACACCCTCTACGAGCAGTACTTC	many	TRBJ2-7	TRBV7-2	.
CASSYGQDDYSGANVLTF	TGTGCCAGCAGTTACGGACAGGACGACTACTCTGGGGCCAACGTCCTGACTTTC	many	TRBJ2-6	TRBV6-2/TRBV6-3	TRBD1
CASSPGLNEAFF	TGTGCCAGCAGTCCCGGACTGAACGAAGCTTTCTTT	many	TRBJ1-1	TRBV28	.
CASSPQQPVGGYTF	TGTGCCAGCTCACCACAACAACCCGTCGGGGGCTACACCTTC	.	TRBJ1-2	TRBV18	.
CASSGLAGGLEQYF	TGTGCCAGCAGTGGCCTAGCGGGAGGGCTCGAGCAGTACTTC	once	TRBJ2-7	TRBV6-1	TRBD2
CASSPSAGSYEQYF	TGTGCCAGCAGTCCCTCCGCCGGATCCTACGAGCAGTACTTC	many	TRBJ2-7	TRBV28	.
CASSYSRTSGDPYGQYF	TGTGCCAGCAGTTACTCTAGGACTAGCGGGGACCCCTACGGGCAGTACTTC	many	TRBJ2-7	TRBV6-2/TRBV6-3	TRBD2
CASSYDWKGDYGYTF	TGTGCCAGCAGCTACGATTGGAAGGGGGACTATGGCTACACCTTC	.	TRBJ1-2	TRBV28	.
CASSLTEGGAYQPQHF	TGTGCCAGCAGTCTCACTGAAGGGGGCGCATATCAGCCCCAGCATTTT	many	TRBJ1-5	TRBV28	TRBD1
CASTKMGLAGGAYEQYF	TGTGCCAGCACCAAAATGGGACTAGCGGGAGGAGCCTACGAGCAGTACTTC	many	TRBJ2-7	TRBV27	TRBD2
CASSSRLTEGSYEQYF	TGTGCCAGCAGCTCCCGTTTGACGGAGGGATCCTACGAGCAGTACTTC	.	TRBJ2-7	TRBV7-8	.
CATSHLPLAGGVSYEQYF	TGTGCCACCAGTCACCTTCCCCTAGCGGGAGGGGTTTCCTACGAGCAGTACTTC	many	TRBJ2-7	TRBV24-1	TRBD2
CSANRQLGYGYTF	TGCAGTGCAAACAGACAATTGGGCTATGGCTACACCTTC	many	TRBJ1-2	TRBV20-1	.
CASSLAAGTGGELFF	TGTGCCAGCAGCTTAGCGGCAGGGACAGGCGGGGAGCTGTTTTTT	.	TRBJ2-2	TRBV7-2	TRBD1
CASKQGTEHTEAFF	TGTGCCAGCAAGCAGGGGACGGAGCACACTGAAGCTTTCTTT	.	TRBJ1-1	TRBV2	.
CASSFLGAEAFF	TGTGCCAGCAGCTTCCTTGGGGCTGAAGCTTTCTTT	few	TRBJ1-1	TRBV6-1	.
CASSTTSTVETQYF	TGTGCCAGCAGCACGACTAGCACCGTGGAGACCCAGTACTTC	once	TRBJ2-5	TRBV12-3/TRBV12-4	TRBD2
CASSYPSTSGSANTGELFF	TGTGCCAGCAGTTACCCCTCGACTAGCGGGAGCGCGAACACCGGGGAGCTGTTTTTT	.	TRBJ2-2	TRBV6-2/TRBV6-3	TRBD2
CASSLDGQGNEQYF	TGCGCCAGCAGCTTGGATGGACAGGGGAACGAGCAGTACTTC	once	TRBJ2-7	TRBV5-1	TRBD1
CASSLSPGAGYTF	TGTGCCAGCAGTTTATCTCCAGGGGCCGGCTACACCTTC	.	TRBJ1-2	TRBV28	.
CSAHADIEIETQYF	TGCAGTGCTCACGCGGACATAGAGATAGAGACCCAGTACTTC	.	TRBJ2-5	TRBV20-1	.